The subject of this entry is one TCR beta chain. This specimen belongs to a study of blood T cell repertoires in COVID-19. Study at large: Material from acute and convalescent COVID-19 was sourced from the United States, Italy and Spain. PBMCs, B-cell-depleted T cells, or T cells provided the cDNA or gDNA that made up the material.

Sequencing was performed with immunoSEQ multiplex PCR; in TCRdb, only in-frame clones are kept and a portion is missing. Of 650,000 to 800,000 clones detected, more than 80% appear once; the ten largest clones hold roughly 0.25%. Germline CDR1 MRHNA, CDR2 SNTAGT. There are 16 residues in the CDR3. The trim removed 5 bases at V and 5 bases at J, leaving 11 bases unmatched. The sample comprised peripheral blood. The TCR sequence derives from a woman under 30 with acute or convalescent COVID-19. V and J are TRBV6-4 and TRBJ2-1; 8 bases agree with TRBD2. This CDR3 reads CASSPSAGGADNEQFF. The CDR3 DNA reads TGTGCCAGCAGTCCATCTGCGGGGGGCGCAGACAATGAGCAGTTCTTC.